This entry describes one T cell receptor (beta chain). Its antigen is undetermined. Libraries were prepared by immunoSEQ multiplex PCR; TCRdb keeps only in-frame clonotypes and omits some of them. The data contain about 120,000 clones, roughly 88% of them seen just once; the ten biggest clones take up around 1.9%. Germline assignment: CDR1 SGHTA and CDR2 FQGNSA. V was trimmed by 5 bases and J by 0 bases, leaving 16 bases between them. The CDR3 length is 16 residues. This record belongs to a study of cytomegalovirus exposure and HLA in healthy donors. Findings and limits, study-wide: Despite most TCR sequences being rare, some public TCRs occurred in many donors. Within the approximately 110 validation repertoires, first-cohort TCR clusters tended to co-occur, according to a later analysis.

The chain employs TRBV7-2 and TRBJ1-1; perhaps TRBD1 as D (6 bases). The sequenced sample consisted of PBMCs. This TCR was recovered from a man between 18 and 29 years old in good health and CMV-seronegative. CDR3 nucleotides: TGTGCCAGCAGCGGAAGGGACACCCGGGTGAACACTGAAGCTTTCTTT. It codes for CASSGRDTRVNTEAFF.